A single sample is the source of the 22 T cell receptor beta chains below, sequenced in a study of cytomegalovirus exposure and HLA in healthy donors (dated 2017 in TCRdb). Library construction relied on the immunoSEQ multiplex PCR assay. The multiplex PCR relied on a mix of 60 forward primers for TCR Vbeta segments and 13 reverse primers for TCR Jbeta segments. This immuneACCESS table, as held by TCRdb, lists in-frame sequences with V and J called but not all clones. Of the missing ones, under half trace to an unresolved V gene in checked studies; the others have no known cause. A total of about 190,000 clones appear in this sample, approximately 80% of them only once. Approximately 2.4% of the sample is in the top ten clones. What was sequenced was PBMCs. These receptors came from a male donor in good health and CMV-seronegative.

This chain's CDR3 is CASSQVFQGVGRNEQFF. CDR3 in DNA: TGCGCCAGCAGCCAAGTTTTTCAGGGGGTCGGGAGAAATGAGCAGTTCTTC. The rearrangement links TRBV4-3 to TRBJ2-1; TRBD1 might be the D (7 bases). Germline CDR1 is LGHNA and CDR2 is YSLEER. This CDR3 comprises 17 residues. Between the trimmed V and J ends, which lost 1 base and 7 bases, there was a span of 20 bases.

The rearrangement joins TRBV4-1 to TRBJ2-3, with D uncertain. Germline CDR1 is MGHRA and CDR2 is YSYEKL. Trimming left V 1 base short and J 1 base short, with 9 bases between. The length of the CDR3 is 15 residues. CDR3 protein: CASSQVEGGTDTQYF. The CDR3, as DNA: TGCGCCAGCAGCCAAGTGGAAGGAGGCACAGATACGCAGTATTTT.

This chain connects TRBV7-2 to TRBJ2-5; a possible D gene is TRBD1 (5 bases). The CDR3 has 14 amino acids. V dropped 3 bases and J dropped 3 bases, with 11 bases sitting between them. Germline V gives CDR1 SGHTA, CDR2 FQGNSA. This CDR3 reads CASSFKTAEETQYF. CDR3 nucleotide sequence: TGTGCCAGCAGCTTCAAGACAGCTGAAGAGACCCAGTACTTC.

The chain joins TRBV5-1 to TRBJ2-6, with D uncertain. Germline loops: CDR1 SGHRS, CDR2 YFSETQ. The ends were cut back, 0 bases at V and 4 bases at J, with 14 bases in the middle. The CDR3 is 17 residues long. Here the CDR3 DNA reads TGCGCCAGCAGCTTGGACCAGGCTATTCCCGGGGCCAACGTCCTGACTTTC. Protein sequence: CASSLDQAIPGANVLTF.

The chain joins TRBV6-4 to TRBJ2-2, with no clear D. CDR1 and CDR2 (germline): MRHNA, SNTAGT. V was trimmed by 5 bases and J by 4 bases, leaving 8 bases between them. This CDR3 spans 13 amino acids. CDR3 sequence reads: CASSKSATGELFF. CDR3 nucleotides: TGTGCCAGCAGTAAAAGCGCCACCGGGGAGCTGTTTTTT.

V usage is TRBV6-5 and J usage is TRBJ2-2; D perhaps matches TRBD2 (6 bases). The CDR3 covers 15 residues. Germline CDR1 is MNHEY and CDR2 is SVGAGI. With 0 bases removed from V and 1 base from J, the gap between germline ends came to 6 bases. The CDR3 DNA reads TGTGCCAGCAGTTACTCGGAGGGGAACACCGGGGAGCTGTTTTTT. It codes for CASSYSEGNTGELFF.

The rearrangement uses TRBV9 and TRBJ1-3; perhaps TRBD1 as D (6 bases). The CDR3 length is 16 residues. Trimming removed 4 bases from V and 3 bases from J, with 17 bases in between. The germline gives CDR1 SGDLS, CDR2 YYNGEE. CDR3 residues: CASSPLSTGGGNTIYF. The CDR3 coding sequence is TGTGCCAGCAGCCCACTCTCGACAGGAGGTGGAAACACCATATATTTT.

The J gene is TRBJ2-7, the V gene TRBV7-2; 8 positions match TRBD1. In germline, CDR1 is SGHTA, CDR2 FQGNSA. This CDR3 has 14 amino acids. Losses at the gene ends were 0 bases for V and 4 bases for J; bases not matched to a gene: 2. The CDR3 here is CASSLADRAYEQYF. The CDR3, as DNA: TGTGCCAGCAGCTTAGCGGACAGGGCGTACGAGCAGTACTTC.

The J gene is TRBJ2-4, the V gene TRBV6-5, with D maybe TRBD1 (6 bases). The CDR3 length is 14 residues. V was cut by 6 bases and J by 8 bases, with 17 bases left in between. Germline V CDR1 and CDR2: MNHEY, SVGAGI. DNA of the CDR3: TGTGCCAGCAGCCTCACAGGGTTCGGAGACATTCAGTACTTC. Translation: CASSLTGFGDIQYF.

This chain joins TRBV9 and TRBJ2-3, with D maybe TRBD2 (5 bases). Germline V gives CDR1 SGDLS, CDR2 YYNGEE. The CDR3 has 16 amino acids. Trimming pared 0 bases from V and 2 bases from J, leaving 13 bases between. CDR3 loop: CASSVEGRGDTDTQYF. The DNA for the CDR3 is TGTGCCAGCAGCGTAGAGGGCCGGGGAGACACAGATACGCAGTATTTT.

The chain combines TRBV28 with TRBJ2-5; 7 bases map to TRBD1. The CDR3 spans 13 residues. Germline V gene data show CDR1 as MDHEN and CDR2 as SYDVKM. The junction had 4 bases not matched to a gene; V was cut back by 6 bases and J by 3 bases. CDR3 in DNA: TGTGCCAGCAGGCCGACAGGGAAAGAGACCCAGTACTTC. Residues: CASRPTGKETQYF.

The rearrangement uses TRBV9 and TRBJ2-5; D possibly corresponds to TRBD1 (8 bases). The germline gives CDR1 SGDLS, CDR2 YYNGEE. V lost 2 bases to trimming and J lost 5 bases, with 13 bases between them. The CDR3 has 14 residues. CDR3 DNA sequence: TGTGCCAGCAGCGTGAAACAGGGGGGGGAGACCCAGTACTTC. Translation: CASSVKQGGETQYF.

The V gene is TRBV20-1, the J gene TRBJ2-5; D remains ambiguous. Trimming pared 3 bases from V and 11 bases from J, leaving 10 bases between. The CDR3 consists of 10 residues. Germline lookup yields CDR1 DFQATT and CDR2 SNEGSKA (reference sequence). CDR3 DNA sequence: TGCAGTGCTAGTCGGAAGGAGCAGTACTTC. This encodes CSASRKEQYF.

This clone turned up a few times. The J gene is TRBJ1-2, the V gene TRBV7-3, with 7 bases matching TRBD1. This CDR3 is 14 amino acids long. Germline V CDR1 and CDR2: SGHTA, FQGTGA. V shed 5 bases, J shed 4 bases, and the junction held 7 bases outside the gene matches. The CDR3 sequence: CASSLDRALYGYTF. CDR3 DNA sequence: TGTGCCAGCAGCCTAGACAGGGCCCTCTATGGCTACACCTTC.

CDR3 sequence: CASSQDGTQTGYGYTF. DNA of the CDR3: TGCGCCAGCAGCCAAGATGGGACCCAGACAGGCTATGGCTACACCTTC. The chain has TRBV4-1 and TRBJ1-2; maybe TRBD1 (6 bases). Germline V CDR1 and CDR2: MGHRA, YSYEKL. V lost 0 bases and J 4 bases, leaving 15 bases between the germline ends. The CDR3 has 16 residues.

V is TRBV7-2 and J is TRBJ2-5; TRBD2 aligns across 7 bases. This CDR3 spans 14 amino acids. V gave up 1 base and J gave up 5 bases; unmatched junction bases: 4. CDR1 is SGHTA and CDR2 is FQGNSA in the germline V gene. The chain's CDR3 is CASSLGAGVETQYF. The CDR3, as DNA: TGTGCCAGCAGCTTAGGGGCGGGGGTTGAGACCCAGTACTTC. Full variable domain (remainder filled in from reference TRBV7-2 and TRBJ2-5): GAGVSQSPSNKVTEKGKDVELRCDPISGHTALYWYRQSLGQGLEFLIYFQGNSAPDKSGLPSDRFSAERTGGSVSTLTIQRTQQEDSAVYLCASSLGAGVETQYFGPGTRLLVL.

CDR3 region: CASSIERGLRGYTF. CDR3 DNA: TGTGCCAGTAGTATAGAGCGGGGGCTACGTGGCTACACCTTC. The chain uses TRBV19 and TRBJ1-2; weak D call: TRBD1 (6 bases). V shed 0 bases and J shed 7 bases, with 12 bases lying between them. From germline, CDR1 is LNHDA and CDR2 SQIVND (reference sequence). The CDR3 sequence is 14 residues long.

The chain uses TRBV7-2 and TRBJ2-7, with 8 positions matching TRBD1. The CDR3 consists of 15 residues. Trimming removed 5 bases from V and 1 base from J; junction bases left unmatched: 7. CDR1 is SGHTA and CDR2 is FQGNSA in the germline V gene. In DNA form, the CDR3 reads TGTGCCAGCAGCCCGACAGGGGTCGGGTCCTACGAGCAGTACTTC. Residues: CASSPTGVGSYEQYF.

The J gene is TRBJ2-3, the V gene TRBV7-9, with D uncertain. In germline, CDR1 is SEHNR, CDR2 FQNEAQ (reference sequence). V was cut by 2 bases and J by 0 bases, with 12 bases left in between. CDR3 length: 16 amino acids. CDR3 bases: TGTGCCAGCAGCTTAAAGGTGGGCCCTAGCACAGATACGCAGTATTTT. It is translated as CASSLKVGPSTDTQYF.

The genes are TRBV7-3 and TRBJ2-1, with 9 bases lining up with TRBD1. V was clipped by 0 bases and J by 4 bases; unmatched bases: 10. Germline-derived CDR1 and CDR2 are SGHTA and FQGTGA. This CDR3 has 18 amino acids. The CDR3 region has the DNA TGTGCCAGCAGCTTAACGTGGGGACAGGGTTGGCTTTACAATGAGCAGTTCTTC. It is translated as CASSLTWGQGWLYNEQFF.

Comments on this clone: The sample carries other DNA sequences with the same CDR3. The V gene is TRBV10-3, the J gene TRBJ1-5; TRBD1 matches at 9 bases. V shed 5 bases, J shed 3 bases, and the junction held 5 bases outside the gene matches. The CDR3 contains 15 residues. CDR1 is ENHRY and CDR2 is SYGVKD in the germline V gene. The CDR3 region is CAISPGQGNNQPQHF. CDR3 nucleotides: TGTGCCATCAGTCCGGGACAGGGAAACAATCAGCCCCAGCATTTT.

The DNA of the CDR3 is TGTGCCAGTAAGAACCAGGGGGCAGGAGCTTTCTTT. This gives the protein CASKNQGAGAFF. The rearrangement uses TRBV19 and TRBJ1-1; 8 bases are a match to TRBD1. Germline-derived CDR1 and CDR2 are LNHDA and SQIVND (reference sequence). The V segment lost 7 bases and the J segment 10 bases; nucleotides outside the gene matches: 8. This CDR3 is 12 amino acids long.